The 27 T cell receptor beta chains given below trace back to one sample, sequenced in a study of PD-L1 blockade in urothelial cancer (dated by TCRdb to about 2017). The method behind the library was the immunoSEQ multiplex PCR assay. The table comes from immuneACCESS by way of TCRdb, which keeps in-frame sequences with V and J called. Part of the clones is missing from these tables; in studies checked, under half for an unresolved V gene and the rest for unknown reasons. The table for this sample lists fewer than 30,000 clones; 84% of them were counted only once. The leading ten clones occupy nearly 10% of the sample. The sample here was PBMCs, taken around atezolizumab (anti-PD-L1) treatment. These TCRs come from a man between 65 and 80 years old with urothelial cancer.

The chain uses TRBV5-1 and TRBJ2-1, with a tentative D call TRBD2 (6 bases). CDR1 is SGHRS and CDR2 is YFSETQ in the germline V gene. Trimming took 3 bases from V and 8 from J, leaving 18 bases between them. The CDR3 is 15 residues long. This CDR3 reads CASSSSVGTPHEQFF. In nucleotides, the CDR3 is TGCGCCAGCAGCTCCTCCGTCGGGACTCCACATGAGCAGTTCTTC.

V and J are TRBV11-2 and TRBJ2-3; TRBD2 matches 11 bases. The CDR3 has 16 residues. With 5 bases clipped from V and 0 bases from J, the junction kept 4 bases outside the gene matches. Germline V gene data show CDR1 as SGHAT and CDR2 as FQNNGV. CDR3 protein: CASSLGTSGSTDTQYF. The CDR3, as DNA: TGTGCCAGCAGCCTAGGGACTAGCGGTAGCACAGATACGCAGTATTTT.

The V and J genes are TRBV28 and TRBJ1-5; no clear D gene. V was cut by 6 bases and J by 7 bases, with 10 bases left in between. This CDR3 has 12 amino acids. The V gene's germline CDR1 is MDHEN and CDR2 SYDVKM. CDR3 residues: CASRETNQPQHF. The CDR3 DNA reads TGTGCCAGCAGAGAAACAAACCAGCCCCAGCATTTT.

The rearrangement links TRBV9 to TRBJ2-6, with D possibly matching TRBD1 (6 bases). From germline, CDR1 is SGDLS and CDR2 YYNGEE. V lost 7 bases to trimming and J lost 0 bases, with 8 bases between them. This CDR3 has 14 amino acids. As DNA, the CDR3 is TGTGCCAGCGGGGGCCACTCTGGGGCCAACGTCCTGACTTTC. Translating it yields CASGGHSGANVLTF. Using reference TRBV9 and TRBJ2-6 for the parts outside the CDR3, the full variable domain is DSGVTQTPKHLITATGQRVTLRCSPRSGDLSVYWYQQSLDQGLQFLIQYYNGEERAKGNILERFSAQQFPDLHSELNLSSLELGDSALYFCASGGHSGANVLTFGAGSRLTVL.

The rearrangement links TRBV7-3 to TRBJ2-1; 7 bases are a match to TRBD1. Per the germline V gene, CDR1 is SGHTA and CDR2 is FQGTGA. The CDR3 loop spans 13 amino acids. The V and J ends lost 3 bases and 7 bases, in that order; junction bases with no gene match: 3. The CDR3, as DNA: TGTGCCAGCAGCTTGATACAGGGGAATGAGCAGTTCTTC. It yields the protein CASSLIQGNEQFF.

The chain has TRBV30 and TRBJ1-2; D is uncertain. Trimming removed 4 bases from V and 4 bases from J, with 10 bases in between. CDR1 is GTSNPN and CDR2 is SVGIG in the germline V gene (reference sequence). The CDR3 length is 12 residues. The CDR3 sequence: CAWNEARYGYTF. The CDR3 nucleotides are TGTGCCTGGAATGAGGCGCGCTATGGCTACACCTTC.

This sequence joins TRBV19 and TRBJ2-7, with D possibly matching TRBD1 (5 bases). This CDR3 has 15 residues. The germline CDR1 and CDR2 sequences are LNHDA and SQIVND (reference sequence). V lost 4 bases and J lost 6, with 19 bases in between. The DNA of the CDR3 is TGTGCCAGTAGTAGCCCCCGCAGGGCTCTCATCGAGCAGTACTTC. This codes for CASSSPRRALIEQYF.

The chain has TRBV4-1 and TRBJ2-2, with 7 bases aligning to TRBD2. Germline V gives CDR1 MGHRA, CDR2 YSYEKL. This CDR3 spans 14 amino acids. V trimming: 8 bases; J trimming: 2 bases; junction bases outside the gene matches: 5. As DNA, the CDR3 is TGCGCCAGCCGCCGGGGACTAAACACCGGGGAGCTGTTTTTT. The encoded protein is CASRRGLNTGELFF.

The chain couples TRBV2 to TRBJ1-1, with D uncertain. V was trimmed by 6 bases and J by 5 bases, leaving 13 bases between them. CDR1 and CDR2 (germline): SNHLY, FYNNEI. The CDR3 contains 13 residues. The CDR3 DNA reads as TGTGCCAGCAGCCGAGAGGCGGGTACTGAAGCTTTCTTT. This gives the protein CASSREAGTEAFF.

The chain uses TRBV5-1 and TRBJ2-7; TRBD2 aligns across 8 bases. V was pared by 3 bases and J by 0 bases, with 14 bases of the junction left unmatched. The CDR3 covers 18 residues. Germline V gene data show CDR1 as SGHRS and CDR2 as YFSETQ. The CDR3 DNA reads as TGCGCCAGCAGCTGGGGGGGGTTGCGGGAGGTTCACTCCTACGAGCAGTACTTC. It translates to CASSWGGLREVHSYEQYF.

The sample holds a few counts of this clone. This chain links TRBV28 with TRBJ2-7, with 9 bases identical to TRBD1. This CDR3 is 14 amino acids long. From germline, CDR1 is MDHEN and CDR2 SYDVKM. Germline trimming cut 5 bases from V and 4 bases from J; bases unmatched to any gene: 6. CDR3 region: CASSPGDRVYEQYF. The CDR3 DNA follows: TGTGCCAGCAGTCCCGGGGACAGGGTTTACGAGCAGTACTTC.

The CDR3 here is CASSPRDTVQYF. The CDR3, as DNA: TGTGCCAGCAGTCCGAGGGACACCGTCCAGTACTTC. The J gene is TRBJ2-5, the V gene TRBV28, with D maybe TRBD1 (6 bases). Trimming pared 5 bases from V and 10 bases from J, leaving 14 bases between. The CDR3 loop spans 12 amino acids. Germline-derived CDR1 and CDR2 are MDHEN and SYDVKM. Based on the CDR3 plus reference TRBV28 and TRBJ2-5, the full variable domain is DVKVTQSSRYLVKRTGEKVFLECVQDMDHENMFWYRQDPGLGLRLIYFSYDVKMKEKGDIPEGYSVSREKKERFSLILESASTNQTSMYLCASSPRDTVQYFGPGTRLLVL.

This clone was observed once. J is TRBJ2-1 and V is TRBV7-2; TRBD1 agrees at 7 bases. Trimming at V came to 5 bases and at J to 6 bases, leaving 10 bases not matched to a gene. This CDR3 is built from 15 residues. The V gene's germline CDR1 is SGHTA and CDR2 FQGNSA. The CDR3 DNA reads as TGTGCCAGCAGCGGAAGGGACAGAAGTAGCAATGAGCAGTTCTTC. It translates to CASSGRDRSSNEQFF.

V and J are TRBV19 and TRBJ2-5, with D perhaps matching TRBD2 (5 bases). This CDR3 has 14 amino acids. The V and J ends lost 7 bases and 0 bases respectively, with 12 bases between them. Germline-derived CDR1 and CDR2 are LNHDA and SQIVND (reference sequence). CDR3 bases: TGTGCCAGTAAGGGAGACTGGAACCAAGAGACCCAGTACTTC. The encoded protein is CASKGDWNQETQYF.

This chain connects TRBV6-6 to TRBJ1-2; D is unresolved. There are 16 residues in the CDR3. The ends were cut back, 2 bases at V and 5 bases at J, with 18 bases in the middle. CDR1 and CDR2 from the germline V gene are MNHNY and SVGAGI (reference sequence). The CDR3 loop reads CASSYPLGEARYGYTF. In nucleotides, the CDR3 is TGTGCCAGCAGTTACCCCCTCGGTGAAGCAAGATATGGCTACACCTTC.

The chain is built from TRBV28 and TRBJ2-7; a weak D match, TRBD1 (5 bases). With 5 bases removed from V and 4 bases from J, the gap between germline ends came to 18 bases. Germline V gene data show CDR1 as MDHEN and CDR2 as SYDVKM. This CDR3 comprises 15 residues. The CDR3: CASSPGIRAPYEQYF. The CDR3, as DNA: TGTGCCAGCAGTCCTGGTATCAGGGCTCCTTACGAGCAGTACTTC. Combining the CDR3 with reference TRBV28 and TRBJ2-7 gives the whole variable domain DVKVTQSSRYLVKRTGEKVFLECVQDMDHENMFWYRQDPGLGLRLIYFSYDVKMKEKGDIPEGYSVSREKKERFSLILESASTNQTSMYLCASSPGIRAPYEQYFGPGTRLTVT.

The V and J genes are TRBV5-6 and TRBJ2-7, with D hard to call. This CDR3 spans 13 amino acids. The germline V gene has CDR1 SGHDT and CDR2 YYEEEE. Trimming cost V 0 bases and J 4 bases, with 8 bases left between them. CDR3 region: CASSLEQLYEQYF. The DNA of the CDR3 is TGTGCCAGCAGCTTGGAACAGCTTTACGAGCAGTACTTC.

The chain combines TRBV5-8 with TRBJ2-3; TRBD1 might be the D (5 bases). Germline V gene lookup returns CDR1 SGHTS and CDR2 YDEGEE. The CDR3 spans 13 residues. The V end was cut by 5 bases, the J end by 2 bases, with 9 bases between. In DNA, the CDR3 is TGTGCCAGCAGTTGGGGCCTCACAGATACGCAGTATTTT. Translated, it gives CASSWGLTDTQYF.

The chain combines TRBV2 with TRBJ1-1; D not certain. The CDR3 has 11 residues. The germline V gene has CDR1 SNHLY and CDR2 FYNNEI. Trimming removed 5 bases from V and 5 bases from J, with 6 bases in between. The CDR3 loop is CASSPVTEAFF. The CDR3 DNA is TGTGCCAGCAGTCCGGTTACTGAAGCTTTCTTT.

The gene calls are TRBV6-5 and TRBJ2-7; TRBD2 might be the D (5 bases). The germline V gene encodes CDR1 MNHEY and CDR2 SVGAGI. This CDR3 has 13 residues. Trimming took 6 bases from V and 2 from J, leaving 11 bases between them. The CDR3 loop reads CASSGLVPYEQYF. The DNA for the CDR3 is TGTGCCAGCAGCGGACTTGTACCCTACGAGCAGTACTTC.

This chain uses TRBV6-5 with TRBJ2-7; no clear D. Germline CDR1 is MNHEY and CDR2 is SVGAGI. Trimming cost V 5 bases and J 0 bases, with 14 bases left between them. This CDR3 comprises 15 residues. The CDR3 region has the DNA TGTGCCAGCAGTGCCAGGCGTGGCAGCTCCTACGAGCAGTACTTC. Its protein product is CASSARRGSSYEQYF.

V is TRBV5-5 and J is TRBJ1-4; D is unclear. Germline CDR1 and CDR2: SGHKS and YYEKEE (reference sequence). The CDR3 contains 14 residues. V gave up 7 bases and J gave up 7 bases, with 17 bases separating them. The CDR3 sequence is CASRVELGSEKLFF. The CDR3 DNA is TGTGCCAGCCGTGTGGAGTTAGGGAGTGAAAAACTGTTTTTT. The full variable domain, completed using reference TRBV5-5 and TRBJ1-4, is DAGVTQSPTHLIKTRGQQVTLRCSPISGHKSVSWYQQVLGQGPQFIFQYYEKEERGRGNFPDRFSARQFPNYSSELNVNALLLGDSALYLCASRVELGSEKLFFGSGTQLSVL.

V usage is TRBV28 and J usage is TRBJ2-5, with 9 bases lining up with TRBD1. Germline CDR1 reads MDHEN; CDR2 reads SYDVKM. V lost 5 bases to trimming and J lost 4 bases; unmatched junction nucleotides: 5. The CDR3 sequence is 14 residues long. Here the CDR3 DNA reads TGTGCCAGCAGTACGGACAGGGGACGAGAGACCCAGTACTTC. This gives the protein CASSTDRGRETQYF. The entire variable domain, with the rest obtained from reference TRBV28 and TRBJ2-5, is as follows: DVKVTQSSRYLVKRTGEKVFLECVQDMDHENMFWYRQDPGLGLRLIYFSYDVKMKEKGDIPEGYSVSREKKERFSLILESASTNQTSMYLCASSTDRGRETQYFGPGTRLLVL.

The V and J genes are TRBV18 and TRBJ2-3; weak D call: TRBD2 (7 bases). Between the trimmed V and J ends, which lost 1 base and 1 base, there was a span of 9 bases. Germline loops: CDR1 KGHSH, CDR2 LQKENI. The CDR3 contains 15 residues. The CDR3 DNA is TGTGCCAGCTCACCACAGGGGGGGGGCACAGATACGCAGTATTTT. The encoded protein is CASSPQGGGTDTQYF. The complete variable domain, with remaining parts taken from reference TRBV18 and TRBJ2-3, reads NAGVMQNPRHLVRRRGQEARLRCSPMKGHSHVYWYRQLPEEGLKFMVYLQKENIIDESGMPKERFSAEFPKEGPSILRIQQVVRGDSAAYFCASSPQGGGTDTQYFGPGTRLTVL.

The CDR3 sequence is CASSSSGIRPYEQYF. In nucleotides, the CDR3 is TGTGCCAGTAGCTCCAGCGGGATCAGGCCCTACGAGCAGTACTTC. This chain connects TRBV19 to TRBJ2-7, with 7 nucleotides matching TRBD2. Germline CDR1 LNHDA, CDR2 SQIVND (reference sequence). The trim removed 6 bases at V and 2 bases at J, leaving 10 bases unmatched. The CDR3 is 15 amino acids.

The J gene is TRBJ2-2, the V gene TRBV11-2, with 9 bases fitting TRBD2. V shed 4 bases and J 6 bases; nucleotides not matched to a gene: 6. Germline V gene lookup returns CDR1 SGHAT and CDR2 FQNNGV. The CDR3 runs to 15 residues. The CDR3 sequence is CASSSLAGESGELFF. The CDR3 DNA is TGTGCCAGCAGCTCATTAGCGGGAGAGTCCGGGGAGCTGTTTTTT.

V and J are TRBV27 and TRBJ1-2; no reliable D call. Trimming shortened V by 5 bases and J by 1 base, and 14 bases separated the two germline ends. The CDR3 has 15 amino acids. Germline loops: CDR1 MNHEY, CDR2 SMNVEV (reference sequence). CDR3 in amino acids: CASSTRTDYNYGYTF. For the CDR3, the DNA is TGTGCCAGCAGTACTCGGACGGACTATAACTATGGCTACACCTTC.